A single sample is the source of the 29 T cell receptor beta chains below, sequenced in a study of T cell responses to AZD1222 COVID-19 vaccine. The repertoire was sequenced with immunoSEQ multiplex PCR; TCRdb's copy has only in-frame clones and lacks some. The sample gives roughly 120,000 clones, around 89% of which show up once; about 3.3% is in the top ten. The source material was peripheral blood, sampled 28 days after the second AZD1222 dose. Receptors were obtained from an adult who received the AZD1222 COVID-19 vaccine.

The CDR3 loop reads CASSASGTSGYNEQFF. In DNA, the CDR3 is TGTGCCAGCAGTGCCTCCGGGACTAGCGGGTACAATGAGCAGTTCTTC. The chain carries TRBV6-4 and TRBJ2-1, with 12 bases lining up with TRBD2. Germline V gene sequence: CDR1 MRHNA, CDR2 SNTAGT. V was clipped by 4 bases and J by 4 bases; unmatched bases: 5. CDR3 length: 16 amino acids.

The CDR3 DNA follows: TGTGCCACCAGTGAGACGGACAGCCTCGATTATGGCTACACCTTC. Translating it yields CATSETDSLDYGYTF. The chain couples TRBV24-1 to TRBJ1-2; TRBD1 might be the D (6 bases). V lost 4 bases and J lost 5, with 16 bases in between. CDR1 KGHDR and CDR2 SFDVKD come from the germline V gene. This CDR3 spans 15 amino acids.

This chain uses TRBV27 with TRBJ2-1, with TRBD2 matching over 10 bases. The CDR3 covers 15 residues. Germline loops: CDR1 MNHEY, CDR2 SMNVEV (reference sequence). Unmatched junction bases numbered 1, after V lost 4 bases and J lost 1 base. CDR3 sequence: CASSWTSGSYNEQFF. The CDR3 nucleotides read TGTGCCAGCAGTTGGACTAGCGGATCCTACAATGAGCAGTTCTTC.

This clone was seen a few times. The genes are TRBV27 and TRBJ2-1, with TRBD2 matching over 13 bases. Germline values: CDR1 MNHEY, CDR2 SMNVEV (reference sequence). Losses at the gene ends were 2 bases for V and 3 bases for J; bases not matched to a gene: 4. The CDR3 spans 17 residues. CDR3 protein: CASSLTSGRVFYNEQFF. CDR3 coding DNA: TGTGCCAGCAGTTTAACTAGCGGGAGGGTTTTCTACAATGAGCAGTTCTTC.

The CDR3 nucleotides read TGTGCCAGCAAGACGGTGACAGGGGGTGGCACTGAAGCTTTCTTT. Translation: CASKTVTGGGTEAFF. The rearrangement joins TRBV2 to TRBJ1-1; 9 bases match TRBD1. With 7 bases clipped from V and 4 bases from J, the junction kept 10 bases outside the gene matches. The V gene's germline CDR1 is SNHLY and CDR2 FYNNEI. CDR3 length: 15 amino acids. Drawing the rest from reference TRBV2 and TRBJ1-1, the complete variable domain is EPEVTQTPSHQVTQMGQEVILRCVPISNHLYFYWYRQILGQKVEFLVSFYNNEISEKSEIFDDQFSVERPDGSNFTLKIRSTKLEDSAMYFCASKTVTGGGTEAFFGQGTRLTVV.

CDR3 protein: CASSLRSEAFF. The CDR3, as DNA: TGTGCCAGCAGTTTACGGTCTGAAGCTTTCTTT. The chain couples TRBV27 to TRBJ1-1; D is unresolved. The CDR3 contains 11 residues. Germline V gives CDR1 MNHEY, CDR2 SMNVEV (reference sequence). V was clipped by 2 bases and J by 6 bases, with 4 bases between them.

The V call is TRBV9, the J call TRBJ2-7; D ambiguous. Germline V CDR1 and CDR2: SGDLS, YYNGEE. The length of the CDR3 is 14 residues. Trimming shortened V by 3 bases and J by 6 bases, and 16 bases separated the two germline ends. Written as DNA, the CDR3 is TGTGCCAGCAGCGCTAGTGGAAGGGAATCCGAGCAGTACTTC. Translation: CASSASGRESEQYF. Full variable domain (remainder filled in from reference TRBV9 and TRBJ2-7): DSGVTQTPKHLITATGQRVTLRCSPRSGDLSVYWYQQSLDQGLQFLIQYYNGEERAKGNILERFSAQQFPDLHSELNLSSLELGDSALYFCASSASGRESEQYFGPGTRLTVT.

This rearrangement joins TRBV4-1 to TRBJ1-3; D is unclear. CDR1 and CDR2 (germline): MGHRA, YSYEKL. Trimming shortened V by 5 bases and J by 4 bases, and 15 bases separated the two germline ends. The CDR3 extends over 15 amino acids. The CDR3: CASSFLDRKGNTIYF. DNA for the CDR3: TGCGCCAGCAGCTTCCTAGATCGAAAAGGAAACACCATATATTTT.

This sequence joins TRBV30 and TRBJ2-7; D is unclear. The CDR3 contains 14 residues. The V end lost 7 bases, the J end lost 2 bases, and 18 bases lay between the germline ends. Germline CDR1 is GTSNPN and CDR2 is SVGIG (reference sequence). For the CDR3, the DNA is TGTGCCTTGACGCCTCCGGACGGAACCTACGAGCAGTACTTC. Translating it yields CALTPPDGTYEQYF.

The chain links TRBV7-9 to TRBJ2-3; 8 bases agree with TRBD2. The germline CDR1 and CDR2 sequences are SEHNR and FQNEAQ (reference sequence). The junction had 4 bases not matched to a gene; V was cut back by 5 bases and J by 0 bases. CDR3 length: 15 amino acids. The CDR3 region has the DNA TGTGCCAGCAGCCACCGACTAGCGAGCACAGATACGCAGTATTTT. Encoded protein: CASSHRLASTDTQYF.

The chain links TRBV30 to TRBJ1-5, with a weak D call TRBD1 (5 bases). The CDR3 consists of 14 residues. The V and J ends lost 3 bases and 2 bases respectively, with 11 bases between them. CDR1 is GTSNPN and CDR2 is SVGIG in the germline V gene (reference sequence). The CDR3 coding sequence is TGTGCCTGGAGGGTTAAAGGGGGCAATCAGCCCCAGCATTTT. Translating it yields CAWRVKGGNQPQHF. The whole variable domain, filled in from reference TRBV30 and TRBJ1-5, reads SQTIHQWPATLVQPVGSPLSLECTVEGTSNPNLYWYRQAAGRGLQLLFYSVGIGQISSEVPQNLSASRPQDRQFILSSKKLLLSDSGFYLCAWRVKGGNQPQHFGDGTRLSIL.

The CDR3 loop reads CASSLSATGASTEAFF. CDR3 DNA sequence: TGTGCCAGCAGTTTATCGGCGACAGGGGCGAGCACTGAAGCTTTCTTT. The rearrangement uses TRBV27 and TRBJ1-1; 8 bases match TRBD1. V trimming: 0 bases; J trimming: 4 bases; junction bases outside the gene matches: 7. The V gene's germline CDR1 is MNHEY and CDR2 SMNVEV (reference sequence). CDR3 length: 16 residues.

The chain is built from TRBV4-3 and TRBJ1-6, with 11 bases fitting TRBD1. With V trimmed by 1 base and J by 9 bases, 5 bases remained unmatched. The CDR3 totals 16 residues. CDR1 is LGHNA and CDR2 is YSLEER in the germline V gene. The CDR3 nucleotides read TGCGCCAGCAGCCAAGTCAGTGGGACAGGGGGTTCACCCCTCCACTTT. It specifies CASSQVSGTGGSPLHF.

The J gene is TRBJ2-1, the V gene TRBV5-1; 7 bases agree with TRBD1. Germline CDR1 SGHRS, CDR2 YFSETQ. V shed 3 bases and J 5 bases; nucleotides not matched to a gene: 5. This CDR3 has 14 residues. This CDR3 reads CASSSGTANNEQFF. In DNA, the CDR3 is TGCGCCAGCAGCTCCGGGACAGCAAACAATGAGCAGTTCTTC.

The V call is TRBV11-1, the J call TRBJ1-6; D call uncertain. This CDR3 has 15 amino acids. Germline V gene data show CDR1 as SGHAT and CDR2 as FQDESV (reference sequence). The V and J ends lost 1 base and 10 bases respectively, with 14 bases between them. The CDR3 coding sequence is TGTGCCAGCAGCTTAGGGATGCCGCCGGAGTCACCCCTCCACTTT. This sequence encodes CASSLGMPPESPLHF.

A word on this clone: Mismatch with germline at one junction end may stem from a read error. CDR3 residues: CASNPGTSSHEQYF. In DNA form, the CDR3 reads TGTGCCAGTAACCCCGGTACATCCTCCCACGAGCAGTACTTC. The V and J genes are TRBV19 and TRBJ2-7; D gene uncertain. This CDR3 region has 14 residues. Germline V gives CDR1 LNHDA, CDR2 SQIVND (reference sequence).

This clone was counted a single time. J is TRBJ1-1 and V is TRBV9; maybe TRBD1 (6 bases). CDR1 is SGDLS, CDR2 YYNGEE, per germline. V lost 3 bases, J lost 12 bases, and 15 bases lay in between. The length of the CDR3 is 12 residues. The chain's CDR3 is CASSGSTGATFF. The CDR3 nucleotides are TGTGCCAGCAGCGGGTCGACAGGCGCGACTTTCTTT.

This chain joins TRBV9 and TRBJ2-7; 8 bases are a match to TRBD2. Germline V gene data show CDR1 as SGDLS and CDR2 as YYNGEE. J was trimmed by 0 bases and V by 2 bases; bases with no gene match: 4. The CDR3 is 15 residues long. CDR3 nucleotide sequence: TGTGCCAGCAGCGTTAGCGGGATCGGCTCCTACGAGCAGTACTTC. It encodes CASSVSGIGSYEQYF.

For the CDR3, the DNA is TGTGCCAGCACCACGGGCCGGAGGGCTTTCTTT. Translated: CASTTGRRAFF. The gene calls are TRBV28 and TRBJ1-1; D gene ambiguous. Germline V gives CDR1 MDHEN, CDR2 SYDVKM. This CDR3 spans 11 amino acids. V was clipped by 7 bases and J by 11 bases, with 14 bases between them.

The CDR3 region has the DNA TGTGCCAGCAGCTCCAGACGACTAGCGGTCGCGGAGCAGTTCTTC. Translation: CASSSRRLAVAEQFF. The chain carries TRBV5-4 and TRBJ2-1, with 9 bases fitting TRBD2. With V trimmed by 3 bases and J by 10 bases, 11 bases remained unmatched. Germline CDR1 is SGHNT and CDR2 is YYREEE (reference sequence). The CDR3 contains 15 residues.

The chain combines TRBV6-1 with TRBJ1-2; 7 positions agree with TRBD1. Germline assignment: CDR1 MNHNS and CDR2 SASEGT. The CDR3 covers 14 residues. V lost 1 base and J lost 6; bases outside the gene matches: 5. The CDR3: CASSEGRGQNGYTF. The CDR3 DNA is TGTGCCAGCAGTGAAGGCCGGGGACAGAATGGCTACACCTTC.

V gene TRBV29-1 combines with J gene TRBJ2-2; D is possibly TRBD1 (6 bases). This CDR3 has 14 amino acids. CDR1 is SQVTM, CDR2 ANQGSEA, per germline. V was pared by 3 bases and J by 5 bases, with 13 bases between. The CDR3 nucleotides read TGCAGCGTTGAGTCGTGGCAGGGGACCGGGGAGCTGTTTTTT. Protein: CSVESWQGTGELFF.

The V and J genes are TRBV7-2 and TRBJ1-1; unclear D gene. Trimming cost V 5 bases and J 5 bases, with 15 bases left between them. Germline CDR1 is SGHTA and CDR2 is FQGNSA. The CDR3 runs to 14 residues. The CDR3 loop reads CASSPGHLSTEAFF. CDR3 sequence (DNA): TGTGCCAGCAGCCCCGGGCACTTATCGACTGAAGCTTTCTTT.

V is TRBV5-1 and J is TRBJ2-1, with TRBD2 identical over 15 bases. CDR1 SGHRS and CDR2 YFSETQ come from the germline V gene. V lost 6 bases and J lost 2; bases outside the gene matches: 9. CDR3 size: 18 residues. CDR3 bases: TGCGCCAGCAACCTGATGGGACTAGCGGGAGGACCCTACAATGAGCAGTTCTTC. Translated, it gives CASNLMGLAGGPYNEQFF.

This clone appeared a single time. The V gene is TRBV4-1, the J gene TRBJ1-2; unclear D gene. Trimming took 0 bases from V and 2 from J, leaving 4 bases between them. Germline V CDR1 and CDR2: MGHRA, YSYEKL. This CDR3 contains 13 residues. Here the CDR3 reads CASSQEGNYGYTF. For the CDR3, the DNA is TGCGCCAGCAGCCAAGAGGGGAACTATGGCTACACCTTC.

The chain combines TRBV5-4 with TRBJ2-3, with 9 bases lining up with TRBD1. The ends lost 3 bases at V and 5 bases at J; junction bases unmatched: 10. Germline values: CDR1 SGHNT, CDR2 YYREEE (reference sequence). This CDR3 has 16 residues. The CDR3 protein is CASSSTWDRVRDTQYF. The CDR3 bases are TGTGCCAGCAGCTCAACCTGGGACAGGGTAAGAGATACGCAGTATTTT.

The chain is built from TRBV27 and TRBJ2-1; 10 bases fit TRBD2. The CDR3 spans 17 residues. Trimming removed 4 bases from V and 0 bases from J; junction bases left unmatched: 6. The germline V gene has CDR1 MNHEY and CDR2 SMNVEV (reference sequence). The CDR3 is CASSSGTSVHSYNEQFF. The CDR3 DNA follows: TGTGCCAGCAGTTCCGGGACTAGCGTCCACTCCTACAATGAGCAGTTCTTC.

This chain uses TRBV6-2 or TRBV6-3 with TRBJ1-2; D remains ambiguous. The CDR3 is made up of 16 amino acids. Trimming removed 0 bases at V and 4 bases at J, with 15 bases between. Per the germline V gene, CDR1 is MNHEY and CDR2 is SVGEGT. As DNA, the CDR3 is TGTGCCAGCAGTTACTCCTACAGCGCGGACTCCTATGGCTACACCTTC. It codes for CASSYSYSADSYGYTF.

J is TRBJ1-5 and V is TRBV5-1; TRBD1 might be the D (5 bases). Germline V CDR1 and CDR2: SGHRS, YFSETQ. With 0 bases removed from V and 6 bases from J, the gap between germline ends came to 19 bases. This CDR3 has 17 amino acids. The CDR3 region has the DNA TGCGCCAGCAGCTTGGGGCCTGGACATATAACGGGTCAGCCCCAGCATTTT. As protein: CASSLGPGHITGQPQHF.